Shown below are 17 T cell receptor beta chains from a single sample sequenced in a study of T cells in Graves' hyperthyroidism and ophthalmopathy. Authors of the study amplified TCR beta CDR3 regions from RNA transcripts. HTBI primers were employed in a first-round RT-PCR of the TCR CDR3. TCRdb analysed the multiplex PCR reads with MiXCR anew, one entry per CDR3 protein. The data hold over 500,000 distinct CDR3 sequences, with 15% to 20% observed a single time. Sample: blood. These receptors all stem from a woman in her twenties or thirties with Graves' ophthalmopathy.

This clonotype was seen many times. The chain has TRBV12-3 or TRBV12-4 and TRBJ2-7; TRBD2 matches 11 bases. Trimming took 5 bases from V and 2 from J; bases not matched to a gene: 11. The CDR3 consists of 17 residues. CDR3 protein: CASSPLGLAGLTYEQYF. Written as DNA, the CDR3 is TGTGCCAGCAGTCCTCTAGGACTAGCGGGTTTAACCTACGAGCAGTACTTC.

This clonotype occurred a few times. The rearrangement links TRBV6-4 to TRBJ1-4, with D possibly being TRBD1 (5 bases). This CDR3 is 15 amino acids long. Germline assignment: CDR1 MRHNA and CDR2 SNTAGT. V lost 5 bases, J lost 7 bases, and 17 bases lay in between. CDR3 sequence reads: CASSPGPRLAEKLFF. Written as DNA, the CDR3 is TGTGCCAGCAGTCCGGGGCCTCGGTTAGCTGAAAAACTGTTTTTT.

This clonotype was counted ten times or more. V gene TRBV12-3 or TRBV12-4 combines with J gene TRBJ2-1, with 9 bases matching TRBD1. The CDR3 is 15 amino acids. With V trimmed by 5 bases and J by 8 bases, 10 bases remained unmatched. CDR3 DNA: TGTGCCAGCAGTGTACCGGGACAGGGAGAACATGAGCAGTTCTTC. Translated: CASSVPGQGEHEQFF.

With respect to this clonotype: Possible read error: a much larger clone is one base away. This rearrangement joins TRBV5-1 to TRBJ1-1; D unclear. The CDR3 has 17 residues. Germline assignment: CDR1 SGHRS and CDR2 YFSETQ. The CDR3, as DNA: TGCGCCAGCAGCCAAGGGTATGGCGGGGTTAAGAACACTGAAGCTTCCTTT. Amino acid sequence: CASSQGYGGVKNTEASF.

This clonotype was observed many times. The CDR3 DNA follows: TGTGCCAGCAGCTTGTTAGCCAGGTCGAACACTGAAGCTTTCTTT. Its protein product is CASSLLARSNTEAFF. The chain recombines TRBV5-5 with TRBJ1-1; D unresolved. The CDR3 extends over 15 amino acids. The V gene lost 1 base and the J gene lost 1 base, with 11 bases spanning the gap. Germline CDR1 is SGHKS and CDR2 is YYEKEE (reference sequence).

In its sample, this clonotype was seen many times. J is TRBJ2-7 and V is TRBV20-1; D is unresolved. Germline loops: CDR1 DFQATT, CDR2 SNEGSKA (reference sequence). The CDR3 runs 13 residues. The V and J ends lost 2 bases and 1 base respectively, with 9 bases between them. CDR3 protein: CSARMGSSYEQYF. As DNA, the CDR3 is TGCAGTGCTAGAATGGGCTCTTCCTACGAGCAGTACTTC.

This clonotype was recorded many times. The V call is TRBV18, the J call TRBJ2-3; no definite D call. V was trimmed by 3 bases and J by 5 bases, leaving 9 bases between them. Germline CDR1 and CDR2: KGHSH and LQKENI. The CDR3 is made up of 13 amino acids. The CDR3 nucleotides are TGTGCCAGCTCACCCGGAGTGGGAGATACGCAGTATTTT. The encoded protein is CASSPGVGDTQYF.

This clonotype was seen repeatedly, ten times or more. The genes are TRBV28 and TRBJ1-2; D unresolved. CDR3 length: 14 amino acids. Germline CDR1 reads MDHEN; CDR2 reads SYDVKM. V was pared by 6 bases and J by 3 bases, with 14 bases between. The CDR3, as DNA: TGTGCCAGCAGACAAGGGTCCGGTGACTATGGCTACACCTTC. It codes for CASRQGSGDYGYTF.

The chain couples TRBV19 to TRBJ2-1, with a weak D call TRBD1 (6 bases). Germline-derived CDR1 and CDR2 are LNHDA and SQIVND (reference sequence). The CDR3 has 16 amino acids. Trimming cost V 2 bases and J 3 bases, with 14 bases left between them. The CDR3 coding sequence is TGTGCCAGTAGTATATCTGAGGGGGACGACTACAATGAGCAGTTCTTC. The encoded protein is CASSISEGDDYNEQFF.

This clonotype occurred a few times. The chain employs TRBV20-1 and TRBJ1-2; TRBD1 matches at 8 bases. CDR3 length: 12 residues. V was pared by 8 bases and J by 4 bases, with 6 bases of the junction left unmatched. Germline V gene lookup returns CDR1 DFQATT and CDR2 SNEGSKA (reference sequence). This chain's CDR3 is CSSTGGVYGYTF. Here the CDR3 DNA reads TGCAGTTCAACAGGGGGTGTCTATGGCTACACCTTC.

This clonotype was recorded a few times. The gene calls are TRBV12-3 or TRBV12-4 and TRBJ2-3; 7 positions agree with TRBD1. After removal of 1 base from V and 7 bases from J, the junction contained 8 bases not matched to a gene. The CDR3 runs to 15 residues. The DNA for the CDR3 is TGTGCCAGCAGTTTAGGAACAGGGGTCAGGCATACGCAGTATTTT. Protein product: CASSLGTGVRHTQYF.

This clonotype was detected a few times. V usage is TRBV28 and J usage is TRBJ1-5, with 8 bases aligning to TRBD1. J was trimmed by 2 bases and V by 6 bases; bases with no gene match: 6. This CDR3 is 15 amino acids long. CDR1 and CDR2 (germline): MDHEN, SYDVKM. CDR3 sequence reads: CASSRQGWGNQPQHF. CDR3 sequence (DNA): TGTGCCAGCAGCCGACAGGGGTGGGGCAATCAGCCCCAGCATTTT. The variable domain in full, with the rest retrieved from reference TRBV28 and TRBJ1-5, is DVKVTQSSRYLVKRTGEKVFLECVQDMDHENMFWYRQDPGLGLRLIYFSYDVKMKEKGDIPEGYSVSREKKERFSLILESASTNQTSMYLCASSRQGWGNQPQHFGDGTRLSIL.

This clonotype was picked up many times. V usage is TRBV28 and J usage is TRBJ1-4, with TRBD1 identical over 7 bases. Germline V gene data show CDR1 as MDHEN and CDR2 as SYDVKM. This CDR3 spans 15 amino acids. Trimming cost V 0 bases and J 4 bases; bases outside gene matches: 2. In nucleotides, the CDR3 is TGTGCCAGCAGTTTATGGGCAGGGGGTAATGAAAAACTGTTTTTT. Protein sequence: CASSLWAGGNEKLFF.

Regarding this clonotype: This may be a read error, as it is one base from a much larger clone. The chain employs TRBV20-1 and TRBJ1-4, with no clear D. This CDR3 is built from 11 residues. CDR1 and CDR2 (germline): DFQATT, SNEGSKA (reference sequence). CDR3 DNA sequence: TGCAGTGCCTTGTGGGGTGAAAAACCGTTTTTT. Protein product: CSALWGEKPFF.

The chain has TRBV4-1 and TRBJ2-1; 14 bases align to TRBD2. CDR1 is MGHRA and CDR2 is YSYEKL in the germline V gene. The CDR3 has 20 residues. Trimming at V came to 3 bases and at J to 2 bases, leaving 12 bases not matched to a gene. CDR3 DNA: TGCGCCAGCAGCCAGAGAGTCCCGGGACTAGCGGGAGTCCCCTACAATGAGCAGTTCTTC. Translating gives CASSQRVPGLAGVPYNEQFF.

This chain's CDR3 is CASRPGQGRTEAFF. CDR3 in DNA: TGTGCCAGCAGACCCGGACAGGGTAGGACTGAAGCTTTCTTT. The rearrangement joins TRBV6-2 or TRBV6-3 to TRBJ1-1; TRBD1 matches at 8 bases. This CDR3 comprises 14 residues. Germline V CDR1 and CDR2: MNHEY, SVGEGT. V gave up 6 bases and J gave up 5 bases; unmatched junction bases: 8.

This clonotype was detected ten times or more. This chain connects TRBV25-1 to TRBJ2-3; TRBD1 matches at 8 bases. Germline-derived CDR1 and CDR2 are MGHDK and SYGVNS. V lost 2 bases, J lost 2 bases, and 18 bases stayed unmatched. CDR3 size: 20 residues. The CDR3 is CASSERDRQSPVKFTDTQYF. The CDR3 nucleotides are TGTGCCAGCAGTGAAAGGGACAGGCAATCTCCGGTAAAGTTCACAGATACGCAGTATTTT.